The 7 T cell receptor beta chains below were found in one sample sequenced in a study of post-analysis software for immune sequencing data. General study findings and limits: Four or five TRBV segments (TRBV5-6, TRBV5-1 and TRBV20-1 among them) occurred more frequently in patients than in controls.

Unique molecular identifiers were carried by the TCR beta cDNA libraries. MiXCR was run by TCRdb on the PCR reads, yielding one entry per CDR3 protein. The sample includes fewer than 550,000 distinct CDR3 sequences, approximately 31% of them seen just once. The antigens of these receptors remain unknown. The sequenced sample was blood. The source is a girl younger than 18 with multiple sclerosis.

The chain carries TRBV20-1 and TRBJ1-2; 8 nucleotides align to TRBD1. The CDR3 covers 13 residues. The V segment lost 6 bases and the J segment 5 bases; nucleotides outside the gene matches: 8. Germline CDR1 reads DFQATT; CDR2 reads SNEGSKA (reference sequence). The CDR3 spells CSAPTGEGYGYTF. CDR3 bases: TGCAGTGCGCCGACAGGGGAGGGTTATGGCTACACCTTC.

The chain carries TRBV3-1 and TRBJ1-3; D not resolved. The CDR3 sequence is 13 residues long. Trimming cost V 2 bases and J 4 bases, with 6 bases left between them. Germline CDR1 LGHDT, CDR2 YNNKEL (reference sequence). The CDR3 DNA follows: TGTGCCAGCAGCCAATCCGGGGGAAACACCATATATTTT. Translation: CASSQSGGNTIYF.

This sequence joins TRBV5-1 and TRBJ2-1; D is unclear. The CDR3 is 14 residues long. V was shortened by 4 bases and J by 7 bases, with 15 bases between the two germline ends. Germline lookup yields CDR1 SGHRS and CDR2 YFSETQ. DNA for the CDR3: TGCGCCAGCAGCCCCGGACCCTGGGGAAATGAGCAGTTCTTC. Protein: CASSPGPWGNEQFF.

This clonotype was counted a few times. This chain joins TRBV5-6 and TRBJ2-1, with D unresolved. Per germline, CDR1 SGHDT and CDR2 YYEEEE. With 2 bases removed from V and 6 bases from J, the gap between germline ends came to 6 bases. This CDR3 is 12 amino acids long. In nucleotides, the CDR3 is TGTGCCAGCAGCTTAGATTTCAATGAGCAGTTCTTC. This gives the protein CASSLDFNEQFF.

A few counts support this clonotype. V usage is TRBV6-5 and J usage is TRBJ2-5, with D perhaps given as TRBD1 or TRBD2 (6 bases each). Germline V lookup: CDR1 MNHEY, CDR2 SVGAGI. V dropped 11 bases and J dropped 4 bases, with 23 bases sitting between them. This CDR3 is 15 amino acids long. The CDR3 DNA sequence: TGTGCCCCGTTTGGAGATCGGGGGCGGGGAGAGACCCAGTACTTC. Translation: CAPFGDRGRGETQYF.

This clonotype has just a few counts. The gene calls are TRBV5-1 and TRBJ2-5, with D tentatively TRBD1 (6 bases). The J call may be mistaken, given a closer DNA end match to TRBJ2-7. This CDR3 is built from 14 residues. Germline CDR1 SGHRS, CDR2 YFSETQ. The CDR3 sequence is CASSLAGDNYEQYF. DNA of the CDR3: TGCGCCAGCAGCTTGGCCGGGGACAACTACGAGCAGTACTTC.

This clonotype was seen a handful of times. The V and J genes are TRBV5-8 and TRBJ2-1; 8 nucleotides align to TRBD2. V was clipped by 5 bases and J by 6 bases; unmatched bases: 7. CDR3 length: 14 residues. Germline CDR1 is SGHTS and CDR2 is YDEGEE. The CDR3 sequence: CASRSGTRGNEQFF. The CDR3 DNA follows: TGTGCCAGCAGATCCGGGACTAGAGGCAATGAGCAGTTCTTC.